Shown below are 26 T cell receptor beta chains from a single sample sequenced in a study of T cells in narcolepsy. Method: immunoSEQ multiplex PCR; TCRdb's copy keeps in-frame clones and lacks some. The sample includes 25,000 to 35,000 clones, about four fifths seen only once; the top ten take under 1.3%. The source material was CD45RA- memory CD4+ T cells from PBMCs. The receptors were sampled from a human donor with narcolepsy.

The chain couples TRBV29-1 to TRBJ1-2, with 7 bases aligning to TRBD1. Per the germline V gene, CDR1 is SQVTM and CDR2 is ANQGSEA. Trimming took 4 bases from V and 4 from J; bases not matched to a gene: 6. The CDR3 contains 13 residues. Here the CDR3 DNA reads TGCAGCGTTGCAGGGGGGCCTAGCTATGGCTACACCTTC. Translation gives CSVAGGPSYGYTF.

This rearrangement joins TRBV7-8 to TRBJ1-1; TRBD1 is a possible D gene (6 bases). This CDR3 comprises 14 residues. CDR1 SGHVS and CDR2 FQNEAQ come from the germline V gene. The V gene lost 5 bases and the J gene lost 7 bases, with 17 bases spanning the gap. CDR3 DNA sequence: TGTGCCAGCAGCCCCACGACAGGTCGACTTGAAGCTTTCTTT. The encoded protein is CASSPTTGRLEAFF.

The V call is TRBV2, the J call TRBJ1-2, with 8 bases identical to TRBD1. This CDR3 contains 16 residues. The germline V gene encodes CDR1 SNHLY and CDR2 FYNNEI. V lost 7 bases and J lost 6; bases outside the gene matches: 16. CDR3 nucleotide sequence: TGTGCCAGCAAATTCGAAAACCGGGACAGGACGAATGGCTACACCTTC. This translates into CASKFENRDRTNGYTF.

V and J are TRBV21-1 and TRBJ2-7; the D segment call TRBD2 is taken from the table without a DNA check. TRBV21-1 corresponds to a pseudogene. The CDR3 contains 16 residues. The CDR3, as DNA: TGTGCCAGCAGCAAATGCTGGGGGGGGGCTTCCGACGAGCAGTACTTC. It is translated as CASSKCWGGASDEQYF.

CDR3 region: CASAKGGVCSGNTIYF. The CDR3 DNA is TGTGCCAGCGCTAAGGGAGGGGTATGCTCTGGAAACACCATATATTTT. This chain connects TRBV21-1 to TRBJ1-3. TRBV21-1 is a recognized pseudogene. CDR3 length equals 16 residues.

V gene TRBV6-6 combines with J gene TRBJ2-5; D is perhaps TRBD1 or TRBD2 (7 bases each). The CDR3 length is 14 residues. Germline CDR1 reads MNHNY; CDR2 reads SVGAGI (reference sequence). The ends were cut back, 8 bases at V and 2 bases at J, with 15 bases in the middle. The CDR3 DNA follows: TGTGCCAGCCAGTTTCAGGGGGGGCAAGAGACCCAGTACTTC. Protein sequence: CASQFQGGQETQYF.

The chain carries TRBV5-1 and TRBJ2-3; 10 bases line up with TRBD2. The germline V gene has CDR1 SGHRS and CDR2 YFSETQ. This CDR3 comprises 17 residues. With 1 base clipped from V and 1 base from J, the junction kept 6 bases outside the gene matches. CDR3 nucleotides: TGCGCCAGCAGCTTGACTAGCGGGATTGGGGGCACAGATACGCAGTATTTT. It encodes CASSLTSGIGGTDTQYF.

The CDR3 sequence: CASSESVGVEQYF. The CDR3 DNA reads as TGCGCCAGCAGTGAGTCGGTAGGGGTCGAGCAGTACTTC. The genes are TRBV10-2 and TRBJ2-7; D possibly corresponds to TRBD1 (5 bases). Germline V gives CDR1 WSHSY, CDR2 SAAADI. Trimming removed 0 bases from V and 6 bases from J, with 9 bases in between. This CDR3 region has 13 residues.

This clone was counted only a few times. The chain carries TRBV7-3 and TRBJ2-1, with TRBD1 matching over 9 bases. V was clipped by 4 bases and J by 3 bases; unmatched bases: 4. CDR1 is SGHTA and CDR2 is FQGTGA in the germline V gene. The CDR3 length is 15 residues. CDR3 in DNA: TGTGCCAGCAGCTCACAGGGACAGGGCTACAATGAGCAGTTCTTC. Its translation is CASSSQGQGYNEQFF.

V is TRBV2 and J is TRBJ2-3; D call uncertain. Germline V gene sequence: CDR1 SNHLY, CDR2 FYNNEI. The V end lost 5 bases, the J end lost 4 bases, and 13 bases lay between the germline ends. There are 14 residues in the CDR3. The CDR3 region is CASSRKAFADTQYF. The CDR3 DNA sequence: TGTGCCAGCAGTCGGAAAGCGTTTGCAGATACGCAGTATTTT. Based on the CDR3 plus reference TRBV2 and TRBJ2-3, the full variable domain is EPEVTQTPSHQVTQMGQEVILRCVPISNHLYFYWYRQILGQKVEFLVSFYNNEISEKSEIFDDQFSVERPDGSNFTLKIRSTKLEDSAMYFCASSRKAFADTQYFGPGTRLTVL.

The chain joins TRBV11-3 to TRBJ1-2; D call uncertain. CDR3 size: 13 residues. The germline gives CDR1 SGHNT, CDR2 YENEEA. Trimming removed 5 bases at V and 8 bases at J, with 15 bases between. CDR3 DNA sequence: TGTGCCAGCAGCCTAGGACGGGGAGAAGGCTACACCTTC. Translating gives CASSLGRGEGYTF.

This clone was seen just once. The chain combines TRBV5-8 with TRBJ1-2; 10 nucleotides line up with TRBD1. Germline CDR1 reads SGHTS; CDR2 reads YDEGEE. This CDR3 spans 16 amino acids. J was trimmed by 5 bases and V by 4 bases; bases with no gene match: 11. The CDR3 loop reads CASSRDRDRGRYGYTF. The CDR3 DNA reads as TGTGCCAGCAGCCGAGATCGTGACAGGGGGCGTTATGGCTACACCTTC.

This clone was detected a few times. The chain links TRBV28 to TRBJ2-7, with 12 positions matching TRBD2. The trim removed 5 bases at V and 6 bases at J, leaving 8 bases unmatched. The CDR3 is 15 amino acids. Germline V gene lookup returns CDR1 MDHEN and CDR2 SYDVKM. The CDR3 loop reads CASSVRLAGVGEQYF. CDR3 in DNA: TGTGCCAGCAGTGTTCGACTAGCGGGAGTGGGCGAGCAGTACTTC.

This clone has a handful of counts. Other DNA sequences of this sample code for an identical CDR3. This rearrangement joins TRBV30 to TRBJ1-2; D gene ambiguous. Per germline, CDR1 GTSNPN and CDR2 SVGIG (reference sequence). The CDR3 has 12 amino acids. V lost 3 bases, J lost 0 bases, and 5 bases lay in between. CDR3 protein: CAWRGTNYGYTF. The DNA of the CDR3 is TGTGCCTGGAGGGGAACTAACTATGGCTACACCTTC.

J is TRBJ2-3 and V is TRBV30, with D hard to call. From germline, CDR1 is GTSNPN and CDR2 SVGIG (reference sequence). Deletions cut 2 bases from V and 5 bases from J, with 8 bases between. The CDR3 is made up of 12 amino acids. CDR3 DNA: TGTGCCTGGAGTCTGCAGAGAGATACGCAGTATTTT. Translation gives CAWSLQRDTQYF.

The V call is TRBV5-6, the J call TRBJ2-7; the match to TRBD2 covers 9 bases. The CDR3 is 16 amino acids. From germline, CDR1 is SGHDT and CDR2 YYEEEE. V shed 4 bases and J 2 bases; nucleotides not matched to a gene: 10. This chain's CDR3 is CASSPRETSGAYEQYF. The CDR3, as DNA: TGTGCCAGCAGCCCTCGGGAGACTAGCGGTGCCTACGAGCAGTACTTC.

This chain links TRBV7-8 with TRBJ2-5; D may be TRBD2 (7 bases). The germline CDR1 and CDR2 sequences are SGHVS and FQNEAQ. Trimming took 1 base from V and 5 from J, leaving 14 bases between them. The CDR3 sequence is 15 residues long. This CDR3 reads CASSLVGGGAETQYF. DNA of the CDR3: TGTGCCAGCAGCTTAGTTGGTGGGGGGGCGGAGACCCAGTACTTC. The whole variable domain, filled in from reference TRBV7-8 and TRBJ2-5, reads GAGVSQSPRYKVAKRGQDVALRCDPISGHVSLFWYQQALGQGPEFLTYFQNEAQLDKSGLPSDRFFAERPEGSVSTLKIQRTQQEDSAVYLCASSLVGGGAETQYFGPGTRLLVL.

The chain links TRBV9 to TRBJ2-3, with 9 bases lining up with TRBD2. CDR1 is SGDLS, CDR2 YYNGEE, per germline. V lost 4 bases, J lost 6 bases, and 12 bases stayed unmatched. This CDR3 has 16 amino acids. The CDR3 bases are TGTGCCAGCAGCCTACCTAGCGGGGCGGCCGTCGATACGCAGTATTTT. Translating gives CASSLPSGAAVDTQYF.

A few counts support this clone. The rearrangement uses TRBV19 and TRBJ1-1; TRBD1 aligns across 10 bases. From germline, CDR1 is LNHDA and CDR2 SQIVND (reference sequence). V dropped 4 bases and J dropped 4; count of bases not matched to a gene: 3. The CDR3 sequence is 14 residues long. Here the CDR3 DNA reads TGTGCCAGTAGTAAGGGACAGGGGATCACTGAAGCTTTCTTT. Protein product: CASSKGQGITEAFF.

This clone has just a few counts. The J gene is TRBJ2-7, the V gene TRBV27; 7 positions match TRBD2. The CDR3 is 14 residues long. The V gene end was trimmed by 8 bases and the J gene end by 2 bases; junction bases not matched to a gene: 9. Germline CDR1 and CDR2: MNHEY and SMNVEV (reference sequence). CDR3 region: CASGRGLHAYEQYF. The CDR3 nucleotides are TGTGCCAGCGGCCGGGGACTACACGCCTACGAGCAGTACTTC.

This sequence joins TRBV2 and TRBJ1-2, with a tentative D call TRBD1 (6 bases). Per the germline V gene, CDR1 is SNHLY and CDR2 is FYNNEI. The V end was cut by 6 bases, the J end by 8 bases, with 16 bases between. The CDR3 is 13 residues long. DNA of the CDR3: TGTGCCAGCAGCCTACTACAGGGACAAGGCTACACCTTC. Its translation: CASSLLQGQGYTF.

The rearrangement links TRBV19 to TRBJ1-6; 8 positions match TRBD1. The ends lost 7 bases at V and 0 bases at J; junction bases unmatched: 8. The length of the CDR3 is 17 residues. Per germline, CDR1 LNHDA and CDR2 SQIVND (reference sequence). The CDR3: CASNLGQVSSYNSPLHF. DNA for the CDR3: TGTGCCAGTAACCTGGGACAGGTGAGCTCCTATAATTCACCCCTCCACTTT.

This chain joins TRBV2 and TRBJ1-1, with a weak D call TRBD1 (5 bases). This CDR3 is 13 amino acids long. Germline CDR1 SNHLY, CDR2 FYNNEI. Trimming removed 8 bases at V and 0 bases at J, with 10 bases between. CDR3 coding DNA: TGTGCCAGCTTACCGGGGGTGAACACTGAAGCTTTCTTT. Its translation: CASLPGVNTEAFF. Together with reference TRBV2 and TRBJ1-1, the CDR3 gives the full variable domain: EPEVTQTPSHQVTQMGQEVILRCVPISNHLYFYWYRQILGQKVEFLVSFYNNEISEKSEIFDDQFSVERPDGSNFTLKIRSTKLEDSAMYFCASLPGVNTEAFFGQGTRLTVV.

The genes are TRBV7-8 and TRBJ2-6; D remains ambiguous. Germline V gives CDR1 SGHVS, CDR2 FQNEAQ. The CDR3 totals 16 residues. The V and J ends lost 1 base and 0 bases respectively, with 7 bases between them. The CDR3 protein is CASSLVSSSGANVLTF. The CDR3 region has the DNA TGTGCCAGCAGCTTAGTTTCATCCTCTGGGGCCAACGTCCTGACTTTC. Based on the CDR3 plus reference TRBV7-8 and TRBJ2-6, the full variable domain is GAGVSQSPRYKVAKRGQDVALRCDPISGHVSLFWYQQALGQGPEFLTYFQNEAQLDKSGLPSDRFFAERPEGSVSTLKIQRTQQEDSAVYLCASSLVSSSGANVLTFGAGSRLTVL.

This clone was picked up one time. The chain is built from TRBV5-1 and TRBJ1-6; D gene unclear. CDR1 and CDR2 from the germline V gene are SGHRS and YFSETQ. V was trimmed by 6 bases and J by 0 bases, leaving 10 bases between them. The CDR3 is made up of 15 amino acids. CDR3 DNA: TGCGCCAGCAAGGATGGAGTCTCCTATAATTCACCCCTCCACTTT. Its translation is CASKDGVSYNSPLHF.

This clone was counted only a few times. V is TRBV19 and J is TRBJ2-7; 10 nucleotides agree with TRBD2. The germline gives CDR1 LNHDA, CDR2 SQIVND (reference sequence). With 4 bases clipped from V and 7 bases from J, the junction kept 7 bases outside the gene matches. The CDR3 spans 14 residues. The CDR3 here is CASSRLAGAGEQYF. In DNA form, the CDR3 reads TGTGCCAGTAGTAGGCTAGCGGGAGCGGGAGAGCAGTACTTC.